This T cell receptor beta chain was recorded in a study of T cells after yellow fever vaccination. Notes on the study in general: Most primary-vaccination clones recurred post-booster (just under 98% CD4, 88% CD8). Clonotypes shared by both compartments, CD4 and CD8, made up a small share. Abundant bulk-derived clonotypes could contaminate FACS-sorted repertoires.

Template switching with 5'RACE generated the TCR cDNA and added a universal primer site and UMIs. TCRdb itself ran the 5' RACE reads through MiXCR, one entry per CDR3 protein. The repertoire holds 120,000 or so distinct CDR3 sequences, with about 8.2% as singletons. V trimming: 0 bases; J trimming: 7 bases; junction bases outside the gene matches: 0. CDR3 length: 13 amino acids. The V gene's germline CDR1 is MGHRA and CDR2 YSYEKL. Concerning this clonotype itself: Antigen unknown.

This TCR came from a man younger than 30 who received the YFV17D yellow fever vaccine. The starting material was CD8+ T cells sorted from PBMCs, obtained on the day of the yellow fever booster vaccination. The chain combines TRBV4-1 with TRBJ2-1; 7 nucleotides match TRBD2. The chain's CDR3 is CASSQEGGNEQFF. The CDR3 DNA is TGCGCCAGCAGCCAAGAGGGAGGGAATGAGCAGTTCTTC.